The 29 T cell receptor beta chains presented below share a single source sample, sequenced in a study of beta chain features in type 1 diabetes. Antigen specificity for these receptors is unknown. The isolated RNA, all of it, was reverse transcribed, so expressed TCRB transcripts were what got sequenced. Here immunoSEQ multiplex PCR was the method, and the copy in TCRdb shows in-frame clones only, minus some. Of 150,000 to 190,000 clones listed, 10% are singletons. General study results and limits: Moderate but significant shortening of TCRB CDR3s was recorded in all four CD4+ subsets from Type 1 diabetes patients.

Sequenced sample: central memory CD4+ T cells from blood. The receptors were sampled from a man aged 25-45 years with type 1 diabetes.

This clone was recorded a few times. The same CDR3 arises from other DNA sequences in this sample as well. CDR3 nucleotide sequence: TGCAGTGCTCCTCGGGCCTACGAGCAGTACTTC. It is translated as CSAPRAYEQYF. The chain is built from TRBV20-1 and TRBJ2-7; D ambiguous. The germline V and J ends were trimmed by 5 bases and 2 bases, with 7 bases remaining between them. Germline V CDR1 and CDR2: DFQATT, SNEGSKA (reference sequence). The CDR3 consists of 11 residues.

The chain's CDR3 is CASSFMGGSYNEQFF. CDR3 sequence (DNA): TGTGCCAGCAGCTTTATGGGCGGGAGCTACAATGAGCAGTTCTTC. The chain recombines TRBV11-2 with TRBJ2-1, with TRBD2 matching over 7 bases. With 3 bases clipped from V and 3 bases from J, the junction kept 5 bases outside the gene matches. The CDR3 sequence is 15 residues long. Germline V CDR1 and CDR2: SGHAT, FQNNGV.

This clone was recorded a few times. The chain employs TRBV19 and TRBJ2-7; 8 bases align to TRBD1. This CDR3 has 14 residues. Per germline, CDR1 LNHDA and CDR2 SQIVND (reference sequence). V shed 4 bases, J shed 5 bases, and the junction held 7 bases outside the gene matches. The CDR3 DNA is TGTGCCAGTAGTACCCTCGACAGGGGCCACGAGCAGTACTTC. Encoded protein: CASSTLDRGHEQYF.

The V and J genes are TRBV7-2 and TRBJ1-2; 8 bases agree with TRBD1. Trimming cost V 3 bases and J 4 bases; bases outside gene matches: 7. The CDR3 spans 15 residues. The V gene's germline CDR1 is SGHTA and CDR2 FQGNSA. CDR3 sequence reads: CASSFGGQGFYGYTF. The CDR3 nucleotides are TGTGCCAGCAGCTTTGGCGGACAGGGCTTCTATGGCTACACCTTC.

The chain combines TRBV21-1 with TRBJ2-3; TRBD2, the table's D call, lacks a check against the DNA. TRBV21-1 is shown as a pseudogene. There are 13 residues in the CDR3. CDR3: CASSKDSKSTQYF. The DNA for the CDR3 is TGTGCCAGCAGCAAAGATAGCAAGAGTACGCAGTATTTT.

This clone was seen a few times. CDR3 in amino acids: CASSPLSGYRPRDTQYF. CDR3 bases: TGTGCCAGTAGCCCACTTAGCGGGTATCGGCCTAGAGATACGCAGTATTTT. The V gene is TRBV19, the J gene TRBJ2-3; TRBD2 agrees at 7 bases. The CDR3 length is 17 residues. V gave up 6 bases and J gave up 5 bases; unmatched junction bases: 17. Germline CDR1 and CDR2: LNHDA and SQIVND (reference sequence).

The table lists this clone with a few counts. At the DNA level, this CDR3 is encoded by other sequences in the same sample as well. The CDR3 reads CASSSLYGYTF. The CDR3 region has the DNA TGTGCCAGCAGTTCCCTCTATGGCTACACCTTC. V usage is TRBV28 and J usage is TRBJ1-2; D gene uncertain. The CDR3 sequence is 11 residues long. V lost 4 bases to trimming and J lost 4 bases, with 4 bases between them. Looked up from germline, CDR1 is MDHEN and CDR2 is SYDVKM.

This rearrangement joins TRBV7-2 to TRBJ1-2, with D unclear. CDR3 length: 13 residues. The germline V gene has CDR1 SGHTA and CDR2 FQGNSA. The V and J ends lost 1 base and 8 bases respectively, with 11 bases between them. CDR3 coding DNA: TGTGCCAGCAGCTTAGATACGAGCCTAGGCTACACCTTC. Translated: CASSLDTSLGYTF.

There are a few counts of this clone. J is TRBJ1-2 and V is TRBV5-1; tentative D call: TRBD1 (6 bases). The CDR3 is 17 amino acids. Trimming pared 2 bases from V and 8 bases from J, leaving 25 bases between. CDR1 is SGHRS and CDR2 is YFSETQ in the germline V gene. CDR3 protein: CASSLFGGHSGEGGYTF. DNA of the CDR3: TGCGCCAGCAGCTTATTTGGGGGCCACTCCGGTGAAGGGGGCTACACCTTC.

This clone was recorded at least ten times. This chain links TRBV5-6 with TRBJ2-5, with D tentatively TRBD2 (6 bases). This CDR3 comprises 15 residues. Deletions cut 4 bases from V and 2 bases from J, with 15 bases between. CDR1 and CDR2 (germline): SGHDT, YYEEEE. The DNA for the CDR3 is TGTGCCAGCAGCCTGGGACTCAAGAAGCAAGAGACCCAGTACTTC. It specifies CASSLGLKKQETQYF.

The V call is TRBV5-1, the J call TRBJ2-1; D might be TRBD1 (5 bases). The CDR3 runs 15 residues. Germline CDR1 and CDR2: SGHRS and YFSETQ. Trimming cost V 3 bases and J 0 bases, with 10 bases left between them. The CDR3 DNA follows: TGCGCCAGCAGCTCTTATGACAGCTCCTACAATGAGCAGTTCTTC. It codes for CASSSYDSSYNEQFF.

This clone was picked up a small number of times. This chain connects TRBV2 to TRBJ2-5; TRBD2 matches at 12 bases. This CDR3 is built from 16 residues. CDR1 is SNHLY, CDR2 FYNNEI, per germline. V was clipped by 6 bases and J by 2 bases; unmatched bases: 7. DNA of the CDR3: TGTGCCAGCAGCCCGAGAGGACTAGCGGGACAAGAGACCCAGTACTTC. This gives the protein CASSPRGLAGQETQYF.

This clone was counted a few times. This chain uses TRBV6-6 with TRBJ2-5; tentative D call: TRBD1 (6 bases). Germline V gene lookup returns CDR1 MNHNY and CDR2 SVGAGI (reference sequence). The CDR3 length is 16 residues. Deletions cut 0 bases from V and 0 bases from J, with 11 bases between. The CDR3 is CASSYSRTEYQETQYF. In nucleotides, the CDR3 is TGTGCCAGCAGTTACTCGCGGACAGAATACCAAGAGACCCAGTACTTC.

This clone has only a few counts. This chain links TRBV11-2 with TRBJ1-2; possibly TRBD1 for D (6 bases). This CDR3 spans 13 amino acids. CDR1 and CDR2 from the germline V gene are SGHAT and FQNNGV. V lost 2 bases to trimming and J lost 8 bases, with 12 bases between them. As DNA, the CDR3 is TGTGCCAGCAGCTTAAATAGGGACACCGGCTACACCTTC. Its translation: CASSLNRDTGYTF.

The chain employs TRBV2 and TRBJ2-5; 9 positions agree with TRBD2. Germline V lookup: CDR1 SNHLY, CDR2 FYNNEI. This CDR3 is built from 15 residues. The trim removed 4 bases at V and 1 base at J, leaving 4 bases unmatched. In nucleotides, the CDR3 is TGTGCCAGCAGTGGGGCTAGCGGGGCCCAAGAGACCCAGTACTTC. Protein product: CASSGASGAQETQYF.

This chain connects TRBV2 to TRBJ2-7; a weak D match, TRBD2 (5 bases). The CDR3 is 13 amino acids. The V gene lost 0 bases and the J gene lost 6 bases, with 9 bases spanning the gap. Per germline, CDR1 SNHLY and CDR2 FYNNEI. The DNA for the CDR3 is TGTGCCAGCAGTGAAGCAGGGAGCACCGAGCAGTACTTC. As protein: CASSEAGSTEQYF.

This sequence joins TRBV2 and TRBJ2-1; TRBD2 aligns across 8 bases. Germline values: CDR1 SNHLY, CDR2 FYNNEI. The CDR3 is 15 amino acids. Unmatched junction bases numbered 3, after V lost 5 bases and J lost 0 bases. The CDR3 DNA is TGTGCCAGCAGTCGGCTAGCGGGCTCCTACAATGAGCAGTTCTTC. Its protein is CASSRLAGSYNEQFF.

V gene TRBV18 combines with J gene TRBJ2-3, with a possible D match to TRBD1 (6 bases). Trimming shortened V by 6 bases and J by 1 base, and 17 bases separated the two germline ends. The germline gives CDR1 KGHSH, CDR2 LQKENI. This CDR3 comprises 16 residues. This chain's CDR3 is CASSLSPNRGTDTQYF. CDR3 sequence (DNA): TGTGCCAGCTCCCTAAGTCCGAACAGGGGCACAGATACGCAGTATTTT. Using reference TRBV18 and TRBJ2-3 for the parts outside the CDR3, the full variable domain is NAGVMQNPRHLVRRRGQEARLRCSPMKGHSHVYWYRQLPEEGLKFMVYLQKENIIDESGMPKERFSAEFPKEGPSILRIQQVVRGDSAAYFCASSLSPNRGTDTQYFGPGTRLTVL.

The CDR3 coding sequence is TGTGCCAGCAGCCCGCGAAGTGCCAACAACTATGGCTACACCTTC. Amino acid sequence: CASSPRSANNYGYTF. The J gene is TRBJ1-2, the V gene TRBV4-2; D call uncertain. The V and J ends lost 4 bases and 2 bases respectively, with 14 bases between them. Per germline, CDR1 LGHNA and CDR2 YNFKEQ. The CDR3 is 15 amino acids.

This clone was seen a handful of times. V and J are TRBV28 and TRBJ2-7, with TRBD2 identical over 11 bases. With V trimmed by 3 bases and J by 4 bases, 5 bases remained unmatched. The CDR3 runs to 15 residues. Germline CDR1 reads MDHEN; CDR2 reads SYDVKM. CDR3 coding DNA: TGTGCCAGCAGTTTGGCGACTAGCGGGGAATACGAGCAGTACTTC. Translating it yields CASSLATSGEYEQYF.

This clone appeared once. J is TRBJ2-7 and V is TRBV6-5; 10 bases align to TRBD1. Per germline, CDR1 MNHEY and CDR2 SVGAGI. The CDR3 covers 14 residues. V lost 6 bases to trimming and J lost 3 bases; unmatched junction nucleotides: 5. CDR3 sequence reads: CASRRTGGYYEQYF. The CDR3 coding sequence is TGTGCCAGCAGGCGGACAGGGGGATACTACGAGCAGTACTTC.

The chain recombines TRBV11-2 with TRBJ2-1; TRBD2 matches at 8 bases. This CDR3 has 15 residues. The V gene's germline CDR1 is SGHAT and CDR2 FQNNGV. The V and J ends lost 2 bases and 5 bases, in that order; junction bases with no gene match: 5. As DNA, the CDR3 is TGTGCCAGCAGCTTAAGGACTAGCAGTAACAATGAGCAGTTCTTC. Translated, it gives CASSLRTSSNNEQFF.

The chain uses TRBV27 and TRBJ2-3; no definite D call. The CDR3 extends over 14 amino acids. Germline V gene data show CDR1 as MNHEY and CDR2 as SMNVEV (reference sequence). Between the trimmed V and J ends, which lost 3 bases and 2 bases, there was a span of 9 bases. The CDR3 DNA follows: TGTGCCAGCAGTTTTGGGCAGAACACAGATACGCAGTATTTT. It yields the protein CASSFGQNTDTQYF.

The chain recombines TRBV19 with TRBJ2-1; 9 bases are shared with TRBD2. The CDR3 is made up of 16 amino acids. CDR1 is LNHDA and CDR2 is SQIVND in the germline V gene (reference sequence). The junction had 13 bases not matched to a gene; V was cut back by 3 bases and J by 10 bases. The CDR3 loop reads CASSMGGASGKWEQFF. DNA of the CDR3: TGTGCCAGTAGTATGGGGGGGGCTAGCGGGAAGTGGGAGCAGTTCTTC.

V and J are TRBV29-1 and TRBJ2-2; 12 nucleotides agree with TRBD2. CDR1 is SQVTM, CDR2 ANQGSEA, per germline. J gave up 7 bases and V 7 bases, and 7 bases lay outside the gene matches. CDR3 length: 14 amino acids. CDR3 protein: CSASRLAGVGELFF. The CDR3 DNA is TGCAGCGCGTCCCGACTAGCGGGAGTCGGGGAGCTGTTTTTT.

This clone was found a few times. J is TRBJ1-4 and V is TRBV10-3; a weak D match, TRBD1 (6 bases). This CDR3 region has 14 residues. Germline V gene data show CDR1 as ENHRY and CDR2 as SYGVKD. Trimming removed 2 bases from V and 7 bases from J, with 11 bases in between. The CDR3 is CAISEVQGSEKLFF. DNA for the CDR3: TGTGCCATCAGTGAGGTGCAGGGGAGTGAAAAACTGTTTTTT.

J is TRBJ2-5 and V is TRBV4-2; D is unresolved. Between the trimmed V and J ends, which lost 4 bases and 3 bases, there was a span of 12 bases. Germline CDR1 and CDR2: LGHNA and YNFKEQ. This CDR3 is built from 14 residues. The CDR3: CASSLRAVEETQYF. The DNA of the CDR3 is TGTGCCAGCAGCCTTCGTGCGGTTGAAGAGACCCAGTACTTC.

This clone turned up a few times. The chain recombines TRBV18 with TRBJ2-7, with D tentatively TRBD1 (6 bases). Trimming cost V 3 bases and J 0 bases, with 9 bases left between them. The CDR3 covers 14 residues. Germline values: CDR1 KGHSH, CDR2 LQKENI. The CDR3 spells CASSPGQTSYEQYF. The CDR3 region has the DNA TGTGCCAGCTCACCCGGACAGACCTCCTACGAGCAGTACTTC.

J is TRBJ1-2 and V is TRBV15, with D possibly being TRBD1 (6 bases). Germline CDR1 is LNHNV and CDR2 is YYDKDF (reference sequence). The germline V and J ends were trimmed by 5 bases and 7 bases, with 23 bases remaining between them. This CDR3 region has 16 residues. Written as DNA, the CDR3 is TGTGCCACCAGCGTATCTATTGGACAGCCACAGGGTGGCTACACCTTC. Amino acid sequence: CATSVSIGQPQGGYTF.